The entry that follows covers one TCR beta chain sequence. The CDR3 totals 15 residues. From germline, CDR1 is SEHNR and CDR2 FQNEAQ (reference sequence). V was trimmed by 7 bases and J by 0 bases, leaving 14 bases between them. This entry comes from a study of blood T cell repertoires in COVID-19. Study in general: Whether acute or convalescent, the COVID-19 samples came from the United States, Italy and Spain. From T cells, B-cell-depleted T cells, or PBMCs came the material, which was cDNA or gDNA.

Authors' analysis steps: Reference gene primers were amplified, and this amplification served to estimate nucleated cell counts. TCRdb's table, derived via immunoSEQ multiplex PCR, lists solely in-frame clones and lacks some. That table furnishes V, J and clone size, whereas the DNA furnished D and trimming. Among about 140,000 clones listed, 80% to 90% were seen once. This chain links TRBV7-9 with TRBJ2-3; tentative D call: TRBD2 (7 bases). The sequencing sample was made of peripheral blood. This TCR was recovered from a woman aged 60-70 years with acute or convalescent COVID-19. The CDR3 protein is CASTTRGASTDTQYF. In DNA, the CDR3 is TGTGCCAGCACCACCCGGGGGGCTAGCACAGATACGCAGTATTTT.